Following are 7 T cell receptor beta chains from one sample sequenced in a study of blood T cells in healthy people across ages (dated by TCRdb to between 2015 and 2017). Libraries were prepared through 5' RACE. The listed sequencing device is Illumina HiSeq 2500. The second PCR ran for about 6 to 12 cycles and used a J-beta primer mix along with a sample-barcoded 5' primer. Through fastp at Q25 and MiXCR, TCRdb rebuilt clones from the public reads, retaining in-frame beta chains. Rows with a matching CDR3 protein are joined into one entry that keeps the most common DNA and genes. This sample is represented by 450,000 to 600,000 distinct CDR3 sequences; roughly a quarter of them were singletons. Of the sample, about 3.3% is held by the ten largest clones. The data also belong to a second study, concerning T cells of mothers and their children.

The sequencing input was blood. These receptors originate from a boy aged 2 to 9 in good health.

A few counts support this clonotype. The rearrangement links TRBV4-1 to TRBJ2-1; no definite D call. The length of the CDR3 is 14 residues. In germline, CDR1 is MGHRA, CDR2 YSYEKL. Trimming took off 1 base at V and 4 bases at J, with 8 bases between the two ends. CDR3 amino acids: CASSQVLSYNEQFF. The CDR3 DNA sequence: TGCGCCAGCAGCCAAGTCTTAAGTTACAATGAGCAGTTCTTC.

Details on this clonotype: Its ends do not fully match the called genes, so a read error is possible. The V gene is TRBV7-7, the J gene TRBJ2-7; either TRBD1 or TRBD2 may supply D (5 bases each). The CDR3 spans 15 residues. Germline V gene data show CDR1 as SSHAT and CDR2 as FNYEAQ (reference sequence). As DNA, the CDR3 is TGTGCTAGCAGGTTTCCTCCGGGACCCAAGGGGGAGCAGTACTTC. This codes for CASRFPPGPKGEQYF. The full variable domain, completed using reference TRBV7-7 and TRBJ2-7, is GAGVSQSPRYKVTKRGQDVTLRCDPISSHATLYWYQQALGQGPEFLTYFNYEAQPDKSGLPSDRFSAERPEGSISTLTIQRTEQRDSAMYRCASRFPPGPKGEQYFGPGTRLTVT.

This clonotype has just a few counts. The rearrangement uses TRBV5-1 and TRBJ2-1; D is perhaps TRBD2 (5 bases). CDR1 is SGHRS and CDR2 is YFSETQ in the germline V gene. Trimming took 3 bases from V and 0 from J, leaving 10 bases between them. The length of the CDR3 is 15 residues. CDR3 DNA sequence: TGCGCCAGCAGCTCCGAGCGGAGCTCCTACAATGAGCAGTTCTTC. Amino acids: CASSSERSSYNEQFF.

This clonotype was seen ten or more times. The chain is built from TRBV10-3 and TRBJ2-7, with no clear D. Deletions cut 3 bases from V and 2 bases from J, with 2 bases between. This CDR3 contains 11 residues. Germline CDR1 and CDR2: ENHRY and SYGVKD. CDR3 region: CAISDTYEQYF. The CDR3 nucleotides are TGTGCCATCAGTGACACCTACGAGCAGTACTTC.

This clonotype was found a few times. Relative to the germline gene, one junction end is altered; a read error may explain this. The chain couples TRBV7-7 to TRBJ2-3, with D tentatively TRBD2 (7 bases). The length of the CDR3 is 16 residues. CDR1 and CDR2 (germline): SSHAT, FNYEAQ (reference sequence). DNA of the CDR3: TGTGCTAGCAGCCGAGCCCCAGGGAGGGGGGGAGATACGCAGTATTTT. Residues: CASSRAPGRGGDTQYF.

This clonotype was picked up a small number of times. This chain connects TRBV9 to TRBJ2-2; 7 bases are a match to TRBD2. Germline CDR1 is SGDLS and CDR2 is YYNGEE. The CDR3 has 15 amino acids. With V trimmed by 3 bases and J by 6 bases, 8 bases remained unmatched. CDR3 coding DNA: TGTGCCAGCAGCGACCGGACTAGTCTCGCCGGGGAGCTGTTTTTT. It yields the protein CASSDRTSLAGELFF.

The genes are TRBV12-3 or TRBV12-4 and TRBJ1-1; D possibly corresponds to TRBD1 (5 bases). Trimming pared 2 bases from V and 10 bases from J, leaving 14 bases between. The CDR3 extends over 13 amino acids. As DNA, the CDR3 is TGTGCCAGCAGTTTAAAGCAGCCGGGGGTAGCTTTCTTT. Amino acids: CASSLKQPGVAFF.